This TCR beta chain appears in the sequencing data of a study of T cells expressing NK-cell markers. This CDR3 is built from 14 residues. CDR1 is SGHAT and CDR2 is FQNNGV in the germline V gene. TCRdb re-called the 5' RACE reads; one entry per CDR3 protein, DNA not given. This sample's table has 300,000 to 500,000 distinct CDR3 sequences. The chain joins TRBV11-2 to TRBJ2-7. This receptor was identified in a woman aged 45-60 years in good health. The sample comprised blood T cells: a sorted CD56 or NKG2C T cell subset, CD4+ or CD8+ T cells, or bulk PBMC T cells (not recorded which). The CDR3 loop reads CASSQAGTPYEQYF.